The present entry profiles one T cell receptor beta chain with its context. What it binds is not known. This same CDR3 is encoded by further DNA sequences in the sample. The sample comes from a study of shared clonotypes between healthy human individuals. Study as a whole: Researchers assigned three CD4 naive, three CD4 memory, two CD8 naive and one CD8 memory plate to each donor.

V was clipped by 5 bases and J by 6 bases; unmatched bases: 5. CDR3 length equals 16 residues. Germline V gene sequence: CDR1 SGHTA, CDR2 FQGTGA. Study-level points and caveats: The study found lower generation probabilities in non-shared clonotypes than in those shared by all four donors. The small donor group covered limited genetic and exposure diversity.

This table comes from immunoSEQ multiplex PCR, and its TCRdb copy is limited to in-frame clones, with some not included. The sample records 2.3 million or so clones, more than 85% being singletons. This TCR came from a man aged 18 to 30 in good health. Some clones in this sample may be carry-over from other donors' samples. The material sequenced was naive CD4+ T cells from PBMCs. Subset specified: CD45RA+ positively selected. The chain is built from TRBV7-3 and TRBJ2-1, with 15 bases identical to TRBD2. CDR3 amino acids: CASSLRGLAGGNEQFF. The CDR3 DNA sequence: TGTGCCAGCAGCCTCCGGGGACTAGCGGGAGGCAATGAGCAGTTCTTC.